This T cell receptor beta chain was sequenced in a study of T cell repertoires in cytomegalovirus infection. On the study more broadly: It was recently identified HLA-C-restricted and well-studied HLA-B-restricted CMV epitopes that the study used. A matching HLA type, together with CMV infection, was signaled by public TCR beta signatures. Study results and limitations: HLA-C-restricted CMV-specific TCR beta clonotypes were dominant in the ex vivo response. Summed frequency of shared TCR beta families picked out CMV carriers who also had the relevant HLA.

Notes on this clonotype: Its cognate antigen is unknown.

Each CDR3 protein is one row after TCRdb ran MiXCR on the reads. The sample carries roughly 730,000 distinct CDR3 sequences, around 32% recorded once. V shed 4 bases, J shed 1 base, and the junction held 2 bases outside the gene matches. The CDR3 covers 16 residues. Germline loops: CDR1 ENHRY, CDR2 SYGVKD. The sequence came from a human donor in good health (CMV status not recorded). Some clones in this sample may be carry-over from other donors' samples. This sample comprised cultured PBMCs, obtained from culture after CMV antigen stimulation. This chain links TRBV10-3 with TRBJ2-3, with 13 bases lining up with TRBD2. CDR3 DNA sequence: TGTGCCATCAGTGCCGGGACTAGCGGGGGCACAGATACGCAGTATTTT. Translation gives CAISAGTSGGTDTQYF.